The 20 T cell receptor beta chains reported below all come from one sample, sequenced in a study of T cell responses to AZD1222 COVID-19 vaccine. Here immunoSEQ multiplex PCR was the method, and the copy in TCRdb shows in-frame clones only, minus some. The table has approximately 150,000 clones, approximately 91% seen once. Sample: peripheral blood, taken 28 days after the second AZD1222 dose. These receptors all come from an adult who received the AZD1222 COVID-19 vaccine.

V is TRBV29-1 and J is TRBJ1-2, with a weak D call TRBD1 (5 bases). The CDR3 has 11 amino acids. Germline V lookup: CDR1 SQVTM, CDR2 ANQGSEA. The DNA of the CDR3 is TGCACCATCGGGCAGGGAATAGGCTACACCTTC. It encodes CTIGQGIGYTF.

This chain joins TRBV5-1 and TRBJ1-2, with 11 bases fitting TRBD1. Trimming removed 4 bases from V and 5 bases from J; junction bases left unmatched: 10. Germline V gives CDR1 SGHRS, CDR2 YFSETQ. The length of the CDR3 is 16 residues. The CDR3 coding sequence is TGCGCCAGCAGCCCAGGACAGGGGGCGGGAAGGTATGGCTACACCTTC. It specifies CASSPGQGAGRYGYTF.

The chain is built from TRBV7-9 and TRBJ1-6; weak D call: TRBD1 (5 bases). Germline V gene sequence: CDR1 SEHNR, CDR2 FQNEAQ (reference sequence). The CDR3 length is 17 residues. Trimming took 5 bases from V and 7 from J, leaving 21 bases between them. The CDR3: CASSPHPRGPGNSPLHF. CDR3 DNA sequence: TGTGCCAGCAGCCCGCACCCTCGGGGACCGGGGAATTCACCCCTCCACTTT.

This clone was detected a few times. The rearrangement links TRBV2 to TRBJ1-6, with TRBD1 matching 10 bases. The junction had 13 bases not matched to a gene; V was cut back by 4 bases and J by 7 bases. Germline CDR1 SNHLY, CDR2 FYNNEI. The CDR3 has 18 amino acids. The DNA for the CDR3 is TGTGCCAGCAGTGTTCCGGGACAGGGGAACCTACGGAATTCACCCCTCCACTTT. Encoded protein: CASSVPGQGNLRNSPLHF.

V usage is TRBV7-9 and J usage is TRBJ2-3; D may be TRBD1 (6 bases). CDR1 is SEHNR and CDR2 is FQNEAQ in the germline V gene (reference sequence). The CDR3 is 17 residues long. V lost 5 bases to trimming and J lost 2 bases, with 20 bases between them. The CDR3 DNA is TGTGCCAGCAGCCAATCCCGGCAGGGGCTAAACACAGATACGCAGTATTTT. This encodes CASSQSRQGLNTDTQYF.

This clone was seen once. The chain has TRBV19 and TRBJ2-3; 9 nucleotides agree with TRBD2. The CDR3 totals 12 residues. Germline CDR1 and CDR2: LNHDA and SQIVND (reference sequence). V shed 11 bases and J 2 bases; nucleotides not matched to a gene: 2. This chain's CDR3 is CAASGATDTQYF. The CDR3 DNA is TGTGCCGCTAGCGGGGCCACAGATACGCAGTATTTT.

V is TRBV10-1 and J is TRBJ1-3, with no clear D. The V end lost 3 bases, the J end lost 0 bases, and 12 bases lay between the germline ends. CDR1 and CDR2 from the germline V gene are WNHNN and SYGVQD (reference sequence). This CDR3 has 16 amino acids. The CDR3 DNA follows: TGCGCCAGCAGTGACCCAGTCCTCAACTCTGGAAACACCATATATTTT. It codes for CASSDPVLNSGNTIYF.

This chain joins TRBV18 and TRBJ1-2, with 10 bases identical to TRBD1. The CDR3 has 14 residues. Losses at the gene ends were 3 bases for V and 2 bases for J; bases not matched to a gene: 0. From germline, CDR1 is KGHSH and CDR2 LQKENI. CDR3: CASSPDRGNYGYTF. The CDR3 nucleotides are TGTGCCAGCTCACCGGACAGGGGGAACTATGGCTACACCTTC.

The rearrangement uses TRBV7-9 and TRBJ2-4, with D uncertain. CDR3 length: 14 residues. Trimming shortened V by 2 bases and J by 5 bases, and 10 bases separated the two germline ends. The germline V gene has CDR1 SEHNR and CDR2 FQNEAQ (reference sequence). The CDR3 bases are TGTGCCAGCAGCTTACAGGCCCTTGAAAACATTCAGTACTTC. Its protein product is CASSLQALENIQYF.

This clone was seen just once. Here the CDR3 DNA reads TGTGCCAGCAGCTTAGTCAGGGGGCGGGTCAATGAGCAGTTCTTC. Translation gives CASSLVRGRVNEQFF. The chain employs TRBV11-2 and TRBJ2-1; 8 bases are shared with TRBD1. V was pared by 1 base and J by 6 bases, with 5 bases of the junction left unmatched. The CDR3 contains 15 residues. Germline loops: CDR1 SGHAT, CDR2 FQNNGV.

The chain combines TRBV5-4 with TRBJ1-1; TRBD1 agrees at 7 bases. The CDR3 is 13 amino acids. Trimming at V came to 4 bases and at J to 12 bases, leaving 12 bases not matched to a gene. Germline V CDR1 and CDR2: SGHNT, YYREEE (reference sequence). The CDR3 here is CASSRDRVRETFF. The CDR3 DNA sequence: TGTGCCAGCAGCAGAGACAGGGTAAGGGAAACTTTCTTT.

The chain recombines TRBV7-9 with TRBJ2-1; 8 positions match TRBD1. The CDR3 runs 15 residues. The V gene's germline CDR1 is SEHNR and CDR2 FQNEAQ (reference sequence). The V and J ends lost 5 bases and 8 bases, in that order; junction bases with no gene match: 11. The CDR3 loop is CASSTRTGFSDEQFF. The CDR3 coding sequence is TGTGCCAGCAGCACCCGGACAGGGTTTTCCGATGAGCAGTTCTTC.

The table lists this clone with a few counts. The CDR3 loop reads CASSEKASSPSGTANTEAFF. In DNA, the CDR3 is TGTGCCAGCAGTGAAAAAGCAAGCTCACCGTCCGGGACAGCGAACACTGAAGCTTTCTTT. The chain recombines TRBV6-1 with TRBJ1-1, with 7 bases matching TRBD1. V trimming: 2 bases; J trimming: 1 base; junction bases outside the gene matches: 19. The CDR3 has 20 amino acids. Germline CDR1 is MNHNS and CDR2 is SASEGT.

This clone was counted once. The V call is TRBV10-3, the J call TRBJ2-7, with TRBD2 matching over 7 bases. Germline lookup yields CDR1 ENHRY and CDR2 SYGVKD. This CDR3 has 14 amino acids. The V gene end was trimmed by 11 bases and the J gene end by 0 bases; junction bases not matched to a gene: 10. CDR3 amino acids: CASGGSGNSYEQYF. Written as DNA, the CDR3 is TGTGCCTCGGGAGGCAGCGGGAACTCCTACGAGCAGTACTTC.

V is TRBV4-1 and J is TRBJ2-1; D may be TRBD1 or TRBD2 (7 bases each). CDR1 MGHRA and CDR2 YSYEKL come from the germline V gene. V was pared by 9 bases and J by 8 bases, with 14 bases between. The CDR3 is made up of 12 amino acids. The CDR3 loop is CASGRGLDEQFF. Written as DNA, the CDR3 is TGCGCCAGTGGGAGGGGGCTGGATGAGCAGTTCTTC.

The J gene is TRBJ2-5, the V gene TRBV20-1, with D uncertain. V dropped 6 bases and J dropped 5 bases, with 10 bases sitting between them. CDR1 and CDR2 (germline): DFQATT, SNEGSKA (reference sequence). The CDR3 loop spans 11 amino acids. The CDR3 is CSADLVETQYF. The DNA for the CDR3 is TGCAGTGCAGACCTCGTCGAGACCCAGTACTTC.

This clone has only a few counts. This chain connects TRBV5-1 to TRBJ2-7; D remains unclear. This CDR3 has 15 residues. Trimming took off 4 bases at V and 0 bases at J, with 14 bases between the two ends. CDR1 and CDR2 from the germline V gene are SGHRS and YFSETQ. This CDR3 reads CASSLDGAPSYEQYF. CDR3 in DNA: TGCGCCAGCAGCCTGGACGGAGCTCCCTCCTACGAGCAGTACTTC.

The V call is TRBV4-1, the J call TRBJ2-1; 9 nucleotides align to TRBD2. The CDR3 has 16 residues. Germline loops: CDR1 MGHRA, CDR2 YSYEKL. The V and J ends lost 1 base and 3 bases, in that order; junction bases with no gene match: 4. This CDR3 is CASSQVSSGVYNEQFF. CDR3 coding DNA: TGCGCCAGCAGCCAAGTATCTAGCGGGGTCTACAATGAGCAGTTCTTC.

The chain has TRBV6-5 and TRBJ1-2, with D maybe TRBD1 (5 bases). Between the trimmed V and J ends, which lost 4 bases and 6 bases, there was a span of 18 bases. The CDR3 sequence is 15 residues long. Germline V CDR1 and CDR2: MNHEY, SVGAGI. The CDR3 spells CASSSGLLGGNGYTF. For the CDR3, the DNA is TGTGCCAGCAGTTCCGGCTTGCTGGGGGGTAATGGCTACACCTTC.

J is TRBJ2-3 and V is TRBV2; D remains unclear. Germline loops: CDR1 SNHLY, CDR2 FYNNEI. This CDR3 contains 15 residues. V was shortened by 6 bases and J by 0 bases, with 13 bases between the two germline ends. In nucleotides, the CDR3 is TGTGCCAGCAGCCCTCGGCGTGGGAGCACAGATACGCAGTATTTT. This gives the protein CASSPRRGSTDTQYF.